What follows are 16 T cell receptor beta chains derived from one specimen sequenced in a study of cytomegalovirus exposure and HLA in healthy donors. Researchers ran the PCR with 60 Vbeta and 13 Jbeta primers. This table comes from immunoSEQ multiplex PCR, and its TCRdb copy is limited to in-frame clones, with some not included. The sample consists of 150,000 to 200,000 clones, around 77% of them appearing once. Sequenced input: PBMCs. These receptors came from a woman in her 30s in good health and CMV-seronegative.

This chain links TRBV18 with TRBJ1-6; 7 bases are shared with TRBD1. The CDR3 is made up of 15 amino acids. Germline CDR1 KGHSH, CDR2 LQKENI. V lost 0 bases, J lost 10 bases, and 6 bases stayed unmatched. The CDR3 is CASSPPRTGVSPLHF. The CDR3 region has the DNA TGTGCCAGCTCACCACCCAGAACAGGGGTCTCACCCCTCCACTTT.

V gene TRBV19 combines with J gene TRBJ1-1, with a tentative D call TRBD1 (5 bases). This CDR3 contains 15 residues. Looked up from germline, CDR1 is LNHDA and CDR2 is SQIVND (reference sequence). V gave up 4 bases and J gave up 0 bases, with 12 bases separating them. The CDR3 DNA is TGTGCCAGTAGTACAGGGTTTGGGATGAACACTGAAGCTTTCTTT. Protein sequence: CASSTGFGMNTEAFF.

The CDR3 region has the DNA TGTGCCTCCCAATCCTCTAGCGGGGGTTACAATGAGCAGTTCTTC. Translated: CASQSSSGGYNEQFF. The chain joins TRBV30 to TRBJ2-1; 10 bases are a match to TRBD2. The CDR3 has 15 residues. Germline V gene sequence: CDR1 GTSNPN, CDR2 SVGIG (reference sequence). The V gene end was trimmed by 7 bases and the J gene end by 4 bases; junction bases not matched to a gene: 10.

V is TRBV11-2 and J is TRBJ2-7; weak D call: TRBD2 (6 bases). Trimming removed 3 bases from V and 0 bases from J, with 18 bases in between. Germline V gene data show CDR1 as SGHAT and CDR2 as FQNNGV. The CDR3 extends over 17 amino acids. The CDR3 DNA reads TGTGCCAGCAGCTTGCGGACTACACGCGTTAGCTCCTACGAGCAGTACTTC. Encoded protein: CASSLRTTRVSSYEQYF.

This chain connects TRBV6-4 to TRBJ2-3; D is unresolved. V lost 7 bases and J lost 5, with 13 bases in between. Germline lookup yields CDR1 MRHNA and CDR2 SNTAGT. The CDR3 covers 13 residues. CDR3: CASNADSQDTQYF. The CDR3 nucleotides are TGTGCCAGCAATGCTGACTCGCAAGATACGCAGTATTTT.

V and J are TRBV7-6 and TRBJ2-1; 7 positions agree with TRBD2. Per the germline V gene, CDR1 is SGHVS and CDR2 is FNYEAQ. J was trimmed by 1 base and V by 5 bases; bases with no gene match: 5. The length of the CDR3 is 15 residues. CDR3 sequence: CASSPGLNSYNEQFF. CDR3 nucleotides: TGTGCCAGCAGCCCGGGACTAAATTCCTACAATGAGCAGTTCTTC. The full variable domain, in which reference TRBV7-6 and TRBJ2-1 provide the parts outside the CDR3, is GAGVSQSPRYKVTKRGQDVALRCDPISGHVSLYWYRQALGQGPEFLTYFNYEAQQDKSGLPNDRFSAERPEGSISTLTIQRTEQRDSAMYRCASSPGLNSYNEQFFGPGTRLTVL.

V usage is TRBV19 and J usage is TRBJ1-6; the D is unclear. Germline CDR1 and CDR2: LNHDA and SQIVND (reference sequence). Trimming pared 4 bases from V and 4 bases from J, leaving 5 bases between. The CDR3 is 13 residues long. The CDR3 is CASSRGYNSPLHF. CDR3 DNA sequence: TGTGCCAGTAGTAGAGGTTATAATTCACCCCTCCACTTT.

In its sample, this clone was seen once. The CDR3 region has the DNA TGTGCCACCAGTATCAGGGGGTACAATCAGCCCCAGCATTTT. Protein: CATSIRGYNQPQHF. The chain uses TRBV15 and TRBJ1-5; 7 bases align to TRBD1. This CDR3 has 14 amino acids. CDR1 is LNHNV and CDR2 is YYDKDF in the germline V gene (reference sequence). J gave up 3 bases and V 6 bases, and 5 bases lay outside the gene matches.

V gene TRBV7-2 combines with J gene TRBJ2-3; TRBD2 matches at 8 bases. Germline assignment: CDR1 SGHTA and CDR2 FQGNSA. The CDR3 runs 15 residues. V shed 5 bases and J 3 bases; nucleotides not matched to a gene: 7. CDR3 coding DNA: TGTGCCAGCAGCACCCAGCGGGGGAGGACAGATACGCAGTATTTT. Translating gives CASSTQRGRTDTQYF.

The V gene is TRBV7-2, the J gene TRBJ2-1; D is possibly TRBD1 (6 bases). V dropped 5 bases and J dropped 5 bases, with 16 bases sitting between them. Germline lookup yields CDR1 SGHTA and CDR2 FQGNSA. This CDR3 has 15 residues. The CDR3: CASSQSTGFHNEQFF. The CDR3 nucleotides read TGTGCCAGCAGCCAGTCTACAGGGTTCCACAATGAGCAGTTCTTC.

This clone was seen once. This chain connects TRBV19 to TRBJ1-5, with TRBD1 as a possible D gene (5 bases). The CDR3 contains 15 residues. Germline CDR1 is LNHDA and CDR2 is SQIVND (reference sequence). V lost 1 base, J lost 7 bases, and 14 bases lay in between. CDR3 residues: CASSIVWGGVQPQHF. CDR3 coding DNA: TGTGCCAGTAGTATAGTGTGGGGAGGGGTCCAGCCCCAGCATTTT.

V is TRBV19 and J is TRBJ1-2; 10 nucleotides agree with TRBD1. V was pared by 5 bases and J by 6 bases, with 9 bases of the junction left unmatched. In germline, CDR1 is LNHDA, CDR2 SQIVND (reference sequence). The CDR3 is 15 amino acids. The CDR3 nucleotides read TGTGCCAGTAGTGCTAGACAGGGGGCTCTTGATGGCTACACCTTC. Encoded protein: CASSARQGALDGYTF.

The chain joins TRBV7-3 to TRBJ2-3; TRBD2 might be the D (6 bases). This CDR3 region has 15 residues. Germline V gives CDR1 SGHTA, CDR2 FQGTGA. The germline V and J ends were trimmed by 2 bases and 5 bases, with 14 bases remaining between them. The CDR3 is CASSLGRGVEDTQYF. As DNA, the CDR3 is TGTGCCAGCAGCTTAGGGCGGGGAGTAGAAGATACGCAGTATTTT.

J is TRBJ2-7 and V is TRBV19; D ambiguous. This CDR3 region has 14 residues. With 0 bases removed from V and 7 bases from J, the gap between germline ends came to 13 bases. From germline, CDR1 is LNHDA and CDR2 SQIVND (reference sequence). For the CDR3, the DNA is TGTGCCAGTAGTATAGATCCTGTCTACGGGGAGCAGTACTTC. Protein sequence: CASSIDPVYGEQYF.

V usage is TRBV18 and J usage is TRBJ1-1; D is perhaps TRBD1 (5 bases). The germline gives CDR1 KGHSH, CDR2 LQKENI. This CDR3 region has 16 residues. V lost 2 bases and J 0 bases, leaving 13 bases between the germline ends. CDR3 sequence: CASSPRWAGLNTEAFF. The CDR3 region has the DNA TGTGCCAGCTCACCAAGATGGGCAGGGCTGAACACTGAAGCTTTCTTT.

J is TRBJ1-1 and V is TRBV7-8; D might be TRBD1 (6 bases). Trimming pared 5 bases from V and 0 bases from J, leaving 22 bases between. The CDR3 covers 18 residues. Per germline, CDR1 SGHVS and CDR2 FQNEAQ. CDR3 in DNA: TGTGCCAGCAGCCCCTCCGGGACACTTTCTTTCATGAACACTGAAGCTTTCTTT. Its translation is CASSPSGTLSFMNTEAFF.